The sequence of this T cell receptor (beta chain) was determined in a study of CD8+CD57+ T cells in acquired aplastic anemia (dated by TCRdb to the late 2010s). Study-wide context: Extracted DNA from sorted CD4+ and CD8+ cells averaged approximately 3 ug, ranging from roughly 0.17 to 27.4 ug. CD8+CD57+ expansion was defined as a frequency above the mean frequency observed in healthy subjects. The research as a whole found: Patients and healthy controls showed no significant difference in CD8+ Simpson's diversity (P=0.060). Around 30 CD8+ CDR3 sequences were shared between patients and controls but appeared highly expressed in patients and within their immunodominant clones.

Flow cytometry had shown CD8+CD57+ cell expansion in the patients selected for sequencing. All patients had severe acquired aplastic anemia diagnosed by International Study of Aplastic Anemia and Agranulocytosis and Camitta criteria. No therapy had been received by the patients at the time of blood sampling. In this study, sorted CD4+ and CD8+ T cells from the blood of healthy subjects and of severe aplastic anemia patients had their TCR repertoires deep-sequenced. In the USA, patient enrollment took place under clinicaltrials.gov protocols 00001620, 01623167, 00001397, 00071045, 00081523 and 00961064. Ficoll-Paque density gradient centrifugation was used to isolate peripheral blood mononuclear cells. Before DNA extraction, CD4+ and CD8+ T cells were sorted with FACS or magnetic beads. A note on this clonotype: It lacks a known antigen. No per-base quality is available; no much larger clone lies one base away.

Genomic DNA served as template for TCR beta VDJ combination and CDR3 sequence profiling. An Illumina HiSeq 2000 was used for TCR repertoire sequencing. The authors' analysis ran thus. Repertoire assessment relied on Simpson's diversity index, CDR3 size and DJ length profiles, and TRBV/TRBJ rearrangement plots. The immunodominant clone was defined as the most abundant DNA sequence in deep sequencing data. CDR3 amino acid sequences were checked for sharing between subjects and were compared against published repertoires and the VDJdb database. Clones were called with MiXCR by TCRdb after fastp trimmed the public reads at Q25, and only in-frame beta chains were retained. A single entry per CDR3 protein holds the most common genes and DNA from its merged rows. The V and J calls come from TCRdb's annotation, not from the publication. The table for this sample lists under 200,000 distinct CDR3 sequences; roughly half of them were counted only once. The top ten hold about 1.8% of the sample.

CDR1 is given as SGHTA and CDR2 as FQGTGA, both from the germline V gene. Trimming costs V 2 bases and J 7 bases, and their ends lie 11 bases apart. From the cysteine up to the phenylalanine, the CDR3 has a length of 13 residues. The kept DNA is CDR3 alone, 39 bases in frame from the first base. The sample taken for sequencing was sorted CD4+, CD8+, or CD8+CD57+ T cells (not recorded which) from PBMCs. The receptor was isolated from a human donor with aplastic anemia. This chain is built from TRBV7-3 and TRBJ2-5; no D gene is confidently identified. The CDR3 region: CASSLSPGATQYF. The sequenced DNA is TGTGCCAGCAGCTTATCCCCCGGAGCGACCCAGTACTTC.